This T cell receptor beta chain was captured by sequencing in a study of cytomegalovirus exposure and HLA in healthy donors. J was trimmed by 6 bases and V by 2 bases; bases with no gene match: 6. CDR3 size: 16 residues. Per the germline V gene, CDR1 is SGHTA and CDR2 is FQGNSA. Vbeta (60) and Jbeta (13) primers were used in the PCR. Only in-frame clones appear in the TCRdb table, and some are missing; sequencing was by immunoSEQ multiplex PCR. The profile covers 95,000 to 150,000 clones, with 77% appearing a single time and roughly 3.7% taken by the ten largest. The chain is built from TRBV7-2 and TRBJ1-5; 11 bases match TRBD1. Sequencing was carried out using PBMCs. The source of this sequence is a human donor in good health. The CDR3 spells CASSLSGQGAFQPQHF. DNA for the CDR3: TGTGCCAGCAGCTTATCAGGACAGGGGGCCTTTCAGCCCCAGCATTTT. Full variable domain (outside the CDR3, taken from reference TRBV7-2 and TRBJ1-5): GAGVSQSPSNKVTEKGKDVELRCDPISGHTALYWYRQSLGQGLEFLIYFQGNSAPDKSGLPSDRFSAERTGGSVSTLTIQRTQQEDSAVYLCASSLSGQGAFQPQHFGDGTRLSIL.